The rows below give T cell receptor beta chains drawn from one sample of a study of blood T cells in healthy people across ages. TCRdb recomputed calls from the 5' RACE reads with MiXCR, one row per CDR3 protein. The sample shows fewer than 2,000,000 distinct CDR3 sequences, about 32% of them seen only once. The specimen sequenced was blood. The receptors were gathered from a woman aged 25-40 years in good health. Each CDR3 is given with its conserved first and last residue. A D gene is named only where the DNA matches it firmly. Where a row states a size, it is once, few, many or the class of an expanded clone; other rows omit it.

d_gene | j_gene | v_gene | abundance | CDR3aa | CDR3nt
- | TRBJ2-2 | TRBV6-4 | - | CASSDDTGGLFF | TGTGCCAGCAGTGATGACACCGGGGGGCTGTTTTTT
- | TRBJ2-2 | TRBV2 | few | CASSVGRVGGELFF | TGTGCCAGCAGTGTAGGCAGGGTCGGCGGGGAGCTGTTTTTT
- | TRBJ2-3 | TRBV7-6 | - | CASSPAELSTDTRYF | TGTGCCAGCAGCCCTGCCGAACTGAGCACAGATACGCGGTATTTT
- | TRBJ2-7 | TRBV7-9 | few | CASSVDSPYEQYF | TGTGCCAGCAGCGTCGACAGCCCCTACGAGCAGTACTTC
TRBD1 | TRBJ1-6 | TRBV7-9 | - | CASSTGTGGSNSPLHF | TGTGCCAGCAGCACAGGGACAGGGGGCTCGAATTCACCCCTCCACTTT
TRBD2 | TRBJ2-5 | TRBV4-1 | - | CASRQGAGLAGRTQETQYF | TGCGCCAGCCGCCAAGGGGCTGGACTAGCGGGGCGAACCCAAGAGACCCAGTACTTC
- | TRBJ1-2 | TRBV5-1 | - | CASSLNRQDGYTF | TGCGCCAGCAGCTTAAACCGACAGGATGGCTACACCTTC
TRBD2 | TRBJ2-7 | TRBV27 | few | CASRGQRTSGYYEQYF | TGTGCCAGCAGGGGGCAGCGGACTAGCGGTTACTACGAGCAGTACTTC
- | TRBJ2-5 | TRBV7-6 | few | CASSLRRAGEETQYF | TGTGCCAGCAGCTTACGGAGGGCCGGGGAAGAGACCCAGTACTTC
TRBD2 | TRBJ2-3 | TRBV12-3/TRBV12-4 | - | CASRRGARADTQYF | TGTGCCAGCAGGCGGGGGGCTAGAGCAGATACGCAGTATTTT
- | TRBJ2-1 | TRBV7-9 | few | CASSLMPGQGGSEQFF | TGTGCCAGCAGCTTAATGCCTGGGCAGGGTGGAAGTGAGCAGTTCTTC
- | TRBJ1-1 | TRBV20-1 | - | CSARDVILQEAFF | TGCAGTGCTAGAGATGTAATTCTCCAGGAAGCTTTCTTT
- | TRBJ1-2 | TRBV3-1 | few | CASSQDGGPHTF | TGTGCCAGCAGCCAAGATGGAGGCCCCCACACCTTC
- | TRBJ2-5 | TRBV2 | - | CTSSGRPGGETQYF | TGTACCAGCAGTGGTCGCCCGGGTGGGGAGACCCAGTACTTC
TRBD2 | TRBJ2-3 | TRBV7-2 | - | CASSLRGPLAGGHEDTQYF | TGTGCCAGCAGCTTAAGGGGTCCCCTAGCGGGGGGGCATGAAGATACGCAGTATTTT
- | TRBJ2-5 | TRBV6-6 | many | CASSYQGGETQYF | TGTGCCAGCAGTTACCAGGGGGGAGAGACCCAGTACTTC
- | TRBJ1-1 | TRBV3-1 | - | CASMVGRFGTEAFF | TGTGCCAGCATGGTGGGGAGGTTCGGCACTGAAGCTTTCTTT
TRBD2 | TRBJ2-3 | TRBV5-1 | - | CASSSGGGSNTDTQYF | TGCGCCAGCAGCTCGGGCGGGGGTTCCAACACAGATACGCAGTATTTT
- | TRBJ1-4 | TRBV20-1 | few | CSARTTTNEKLFF | TGCAGTGCTCGGACAACAACTAATGAAAAACTGTTTTTT
TRBD1 | TRBJ1-5 | TRBV20-1 | - | CSARGAGGFVQPQHF | TGCAGTGCTCGAGGGGCAGGGGGCTTCGTCCAGCCCCAGCATTTT
TRBD1 | TRBJ2-7 | TRBV9 | few | CASSGSGTGDILYF | TGTGCCAGCAGCGGCTCCGGGACAGGGGATATTCTGTACTTC
- | TRBJ1-2 | TRBV14 | once | CASSVIGAKANYGYTF | TGTGCCAGCAGCGTCATTGGAGCCAAAGCTAACTATGGCTACACCTTC
- | TRBJ2-3 | TRBV20-1 | - | CSARPRLRSSYTDTRYF | TGCAGTGCTAGGCCCCGCCTCCGGTCCTCATACACAGATACGCGGTATTTT
- | TRBJ2-2 | TRBV2 | once | CASSVLYPTGELFF | TGTGCCAGCAGTGTTCTGTATCCCACCGGGGAGCTGTTTTTT
- | TRBJ2-5 | TRBV20-1 | few | CSASSSPGGKETQYF | TGCAGTGCTAGTTCTTCGCCCGGGGGCAAGGAGACCCAGTACTTC
- | TRBJ1-6 | TRBV3-1 | - | CASSQSGVGSPLHF | TGTGCCAGCAGCCAGTCAGGGGTGGGGTCACCCCTCCACTTT
- | TRBJ1-5 | TRBV12-3/TRBV12-4 | - | CASSLTRPSQPQHF | TGTGCCAGCAGTTTGACCAGACCCAGTCAGCCCCAGCATTTT
- | TRBJ2-1 | TRBV6-1 | - | CASSNRAQQFF | TGTGCCAGCAGTAACAGGGCCCAGCAGTTCTTC
- | TRBJ2-4 | TRBV28 | - | CASSWGDRGNIQYF | TGTGCCAGCAGTTGGGGGGACAGAGGAAACATTCAGTACTTC
TRBD2 | TRBJ2-2 | TRBV10-3 | few | CATRGREGSPNTGELFF | TGTGCCACCAGGGGACGGGAGGGCTCCCCGAACACCGGGGAGCTGTTTTTT
- | TRBJ1-2 | TRBV20-1 | few | CSASGTTTGYGYTF | TGCAGTGCTAGCGGGACAACGACGGGGTATGGCTACACCTTC
TRBD1 | TRBJ1-1 | TRBV7-9 | - | CASSLGQGSHEAFF | TGTGCCAGCAGCCTAGGACAGGGGTCTCATGAAGCTTTCTTT
- | TRBJ1-4 | TRBV7-2 | - | CASSLAWGREKLFF | TGTGCCAGCAGCTTAGCGTGGGGACGGGAAAAACTGTTTTTT
- | TRBJ2-1 | TRBV30 | few | CAWSGRSSSYNEQFF | TGTGCCTGGAGTGGCAGAAGTAGCTCCTACAATGAGCAGTTCTTC
- | TRBJ2-7 | TRBV6-5 | - | CASSYGALTYEQYF | TGTGCCAGCAGTTACGGAGCGTTAACCTACGAGCAGTACTTC
TRBD2 | TRBJ2-3 | TRBV20-1 | once | CSAHPAGGTDTQYF | TGCAGTGCCCACCCAGCGGGGGGCACAGATACGCAGTATTTT
TRBD1 | TRBJ1-1 | TRBV28 | few | CASSYSRTGSFF | TGTGCCAGCAGTTACTCCCGGACAGGATCTTTCTTT
- | TRBJ2-3 | TRBV15 | - | CATSRDIIGPYF | TGTGCCACCAGCAGAGATATTATTGGACCGTATTTT
- | TRBJ1-1 | TRBV12-3/TRBV12-4 | few | CASSWGPNTEAFF | TGTGCCAGCAGTTGGGGCCCGAACACTGAAGCTTTCTTT
TRBD1 | TRBJ2-5 | TRBV9 | - | CASSFSGGQWETQYF | TGTGCCAGCAGCTTCAGTGGGGGACAGTGGGAGACCCAGTACTTC
- | TRBJ1-4 | TRBV4-1 | - | CASSQAGRGETNEKLFF | TGCGCCAGCAGCCAAGCTGGAAGGGGGGAAACTAATGAAAAACTGTTTTTT
- | TRBJ2-7 | TRBV6-2/TRBV6-3 | - | CASSYGLATYEQYF | TGTGCCAGCAGTTACGGGCTGGCAACCTACGAGCAGTACTTC
- | TRBJ2-5 | TRBV3-1 | - | CASSQNRRQTQYF | TGTGCCAGCAGCCAAAATAGGAGGCAGACCCAGTACTTC
TRBD1 | TRBJ1-6 | TRBV28 | few | CASRRGTGGSLHF | TGTGCCAGCAGACGTGGGACAGGGGGATCCCTCCACTTT
- | TRBJ1-4 | TRBV15 | - | CATSRTRGSNEKLFF | TGTGCCACCAGCAGGACGAGAGGGTCAAATGAAAAACTGTTTTTT
- | TRBJ2-6 | TRBV5-6 | - | CASSWLGTGGVLTF | TGTGCCAGCAGCTGGTTAGGGACCGGCGGCGTCCTGACTTTC
TRBD1 | TRBJ1-6 | TRBV5-6 | - | CASSLTGTVSPLHF | TGTGCCAGCAGCCTGACAGGGACGGTTTCACCCCTCCACTTT
TRBD1 | TRBJ1-2 | TRBV7-9 | - | CASSFPRTGALGYTF | TGTGCCAGCAGCTTCCCTAGAACAGGGGCCCTAGGCTACACCTTC
TRBD2 | TRBJ2-1 | TRBV28 | many | CASRLLGAGGYNEQFF | TGTGCCAGCAGGCTTCTCGGGGCGGGGGGCTACAATGAGCAGTTCTTC
- | TRBJ1-4 | TRBV6-1 | - | CASRPGGFEKLFF | TGTGCCAGCAGACCTGGGGGGTTTGAAAAACTGTTTTTT
- | TRBJ1-1 | TRBV5-1 | - | CASSLVVASSLTEAFF | TGCGCCAGCAGCTTGGTTGTTGCATCCTCGTTGACTGAAGCTTTCTTT
- | TRBJ2-2 | TRBV2 | many | CASSEGSGIPGELFF | TGTGCCAGCAGTGAGGGTTCGGGGATTCCCGGGGAGCTGTTTTTT
- | TRBJ1-6 | TRBV27 | - | CASRFDRKNSPLHF | TGTGCCAGCAGATTTGACAGAAAGAATTCACCCCTCCACTTT
- | TRBJ1-2 | TRBV20-1 | few | CSAQSLLDYGYTF | TGCAGTGCGCAATCGCTTTTGGACTATGGCTACACCTTC
TRBD1 | TRBJ2-2 | TRBV6-5 | few | CASSYSSGQGATGELFF | TGTGCCAGCAGTTACTCGTCTGGACAGGGGGCGACCGGGGAGCTGTTTTTT
TRBD2 | TRBJ2-7 | TRBV6-1 | - | CASTNRDGSYLSGGREQYF | TGTGCCAGCACCAACCGGGACGGATCATATCTTAGCGGGGGGCGCGAGCAGTACTTC
- | TRBJ1-2 | TRBV5-6 | few | CASKGRGMSMGRPNYGYTF | TGTGCCAGCAAGGGTAGGGGAATGAGCATGGGCAGACCTAACTATGGCTACACCTTC
- | TRBJ2-4 | TRBV12-5 | - | CASGLVGAPPNAKNIQYF | TGTGCTAGTGGTTTGGTGGGGGCCCCACCTAATGCCAAAAACATTCAGTACTTC
- | TRBJ2-7 | TRBV6-1 | few | CASSEADTYEQYF | TGTGCCAGCAGTGAAGCAGACACCTACGAGCAGTACTTC
- | TRBJ1-1 | TRBV7-9 | - | CASSLLGVPEAFF | TGTGCCAGCAGCTTATTGGGGGTACCGGAGGCTTTCTTT